These T cell receptor beta chains were read from a single sample in a study of a mutant IDH1 vaccine in newly diagnosed glioma. TCRdb's copy holds only in-frame clones and misses some; the assay was immunoSEQ multiplex PCR. The table has about 34,000 clones, around nine tenths seen once. Their antigens are not known. The sample here was PBMCs, taken from a glioma patient whose treatment included an IDH1 peptide vaccine. All receptors come from a woman aged 35 to 49 with glioma. The conserved cysteine and the conserved F or W are not part of the CDR3 here.

cdr3_aa	v_call	j_call
ASSQDRTRGEQF	TRBV4-1	TRBJ2-1
ASSFDRGVNEQY	TRBV5-1	TRBJ2-7
AISEGGNNSPLH	TRBV10-3	TRBJ1-6
ASSLATDTQY	TRBV5-1	TRBJ2-3
ASSWDKDQPQH	TRBV7-8	TRBJ1-5
ASSYGPSPSYEQY	TRBV2	TRBJ2-7
ASSLLAGGYEQY	TRBV7-9	TRBJ2-7
ASSLDRRGEAF	TRBV11-2	TRBJ1-1
ASSFTQGQGTDTQY	TRBV7-2	TRBJ2-3
ASSSGQLYGYT	TRBV5-1	TRBJ1-2
ASKSGGLTEQY	TRBV6-5	TRBJ2-7